The source of this T cell receptor (beta chain) is a study of cytotoxic CD8 clonotypes in ibrutinib-treated CLL (dated by TCRdb to about 2021). General notes on the study: The cohort had 11 relapsed/refractory and roughly 15 treatment-naive patients; about 17 were IGHV unmutated. Responses were partial in roughly 24 patients and complete in 2; after median around 68 months follow-up, some 15 stayed in remission and some twelve progressed. Response samples were obtained after a median of around 11 months of treatment, with a range of roughly 6 to 36 months. Samples averaged roughly 280,000 productive templates and 94,082 productive rearrangements. Of the 90 or so people in the trial, around 25 had longitudinal samples available. Cryopreserved peripheral blood mononuclear cells were obtained prior to treatment, at the time of response, and at either disease progression or sustained remission. Patients were still on ibrutinib when every remission and progressive disease sample was collected.

A few counts support this clone. The antigen it recognizes is unknown. There are no base qualities to consult, and no much larger clone falls within one base. The germline V gene specifies SGHTA as CDR1 and FQGTGA as CDR2. The germline ends are 4 bases apart after V is trimmed by 2 bases and J by 0 bases. The CDR3, cysteine through phenylalanine, is 13 amino acids long. Of the read, only the CDR3 DNA is kept; its 39 bases are in frame from base 1. The goal of deep resolution MiSeq sequencing was a depth between 1 in 1 million and 1 in 200,000 T cells, and coverage averaged 10x per clonotype. TCR beta libraries were generated with the immunoSEQ hsTCRB Kit. The study's own analysis went as follows. The data were analyzed with ImmunoSEQ Analyzer and ImmunoSEQ Data Assistant, and V, D and J gene assignments followed IMGT definitions. Clonality, which ranges from 0 to 1, was calculated by subtracting the normalized Shannon entropy of productive rearrangement frequencies from one. Only overrepresented clonotypes making up at least 0.05% of each patient's repertoire were included in the public clonotype analysis. Roughly 13 repertoires from age-matched healthy donors, obtained from immuneACCESS, served as clonality controls. Sourced from immuneACCESS, this table was stored by TCRdb with only in-frame sequences that have V and J called. A share of the clones is absent; for the studies checked, an unresolved V gene accounts for under half, and the remainder has no known explanation. That table supplies the V and J calls and clone size; D and trimming were determined from the DNA. Across this sample there are nearly 300,000 clones, with about 72% seen only once. 5.6% of the sample lies in the top ten.

The time point tag for this specimen amounts to: progressive disease on ibrutinib. For TCR beta library preparation, about 2 micrograms of genomic DNA was extracted from cryopreserved PBMCs. High-throughput TCR beta sequencing was performed on longitudinal blood samples from CLL patients receiving ibrutinib monotherapy. The patients were enrolled in a single-center, open-label phase 2 trial of ibrutinib monotherapy. What the research found in general, with its limitations: Sampling times were not matched between sustained-remission and progressing patients, and lymph node repertoires were not studied. Clonality increased at ibrutinib response, stayed stable in sustained remission, and fell back toward baseline at progression. Baseline clonality exceeded that of age-matched healthy donors and correlated strongly with circulating CD8+ T-cell counts. Public clonotypes were rare and either contracted or stayed stable during treatment, and the rise in clonality at ibrutinib response reflected the expansion of private clonotypes.

Sample: PBMCs, taken at disease progression, from a patient treated with ibrutinib. The chain joins TRBV7-3 to TRBJ2-5; no D gene can be assigned with confidence. This TCR was recovered from a human donor with chronic lymphocytic leukemia. The nucleotides read TGTGCCAGCAGCTTAGCCCACCAAGAGACCCAGTACTTC. This encodes CASSLAHQETQYF.